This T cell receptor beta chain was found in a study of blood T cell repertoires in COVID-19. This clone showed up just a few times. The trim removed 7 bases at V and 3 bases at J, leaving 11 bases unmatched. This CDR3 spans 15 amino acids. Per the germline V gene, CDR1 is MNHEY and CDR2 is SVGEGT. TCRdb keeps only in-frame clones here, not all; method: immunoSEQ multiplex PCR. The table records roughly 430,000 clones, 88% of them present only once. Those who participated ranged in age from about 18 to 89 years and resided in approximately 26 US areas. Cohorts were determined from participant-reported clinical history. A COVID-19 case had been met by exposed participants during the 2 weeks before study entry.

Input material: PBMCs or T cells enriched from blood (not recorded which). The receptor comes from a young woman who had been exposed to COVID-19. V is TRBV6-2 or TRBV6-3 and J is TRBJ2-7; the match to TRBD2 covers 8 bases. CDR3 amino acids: CASTPGGGEFYEQYF. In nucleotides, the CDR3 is TGTGCCAGCACCCCGGGGGGGGGTGAGTTCTACGAGCAGTACTTC.